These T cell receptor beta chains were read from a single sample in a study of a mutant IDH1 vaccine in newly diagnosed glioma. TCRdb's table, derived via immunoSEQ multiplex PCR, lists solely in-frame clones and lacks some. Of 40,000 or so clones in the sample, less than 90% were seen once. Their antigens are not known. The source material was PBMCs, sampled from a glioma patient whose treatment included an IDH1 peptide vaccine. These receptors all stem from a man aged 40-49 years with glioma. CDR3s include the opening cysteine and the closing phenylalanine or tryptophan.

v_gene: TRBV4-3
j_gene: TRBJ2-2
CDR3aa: CASSQDAATGELFF

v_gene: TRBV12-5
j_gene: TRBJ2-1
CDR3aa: CASGLNDNEQFF

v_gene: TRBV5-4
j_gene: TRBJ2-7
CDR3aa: CASSLSQGGYEQYF

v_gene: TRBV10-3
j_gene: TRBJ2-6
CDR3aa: CAISDSGRGHGANVLTF

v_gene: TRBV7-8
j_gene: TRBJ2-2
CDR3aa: CASSLVFSGVTGELFF

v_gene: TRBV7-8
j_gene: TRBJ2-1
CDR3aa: CASSLGRGYNEQFF

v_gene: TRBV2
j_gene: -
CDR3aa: CASTRQAYYEQYF

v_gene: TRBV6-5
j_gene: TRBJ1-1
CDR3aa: CASRYRGNTEAFF

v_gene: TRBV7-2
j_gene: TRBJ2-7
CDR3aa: CASSPEGQGWYEQYF

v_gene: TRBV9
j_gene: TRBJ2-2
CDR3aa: CASSDRRNTGELFF

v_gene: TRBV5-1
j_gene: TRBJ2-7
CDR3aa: CASSFNPLAGGSYEQYF

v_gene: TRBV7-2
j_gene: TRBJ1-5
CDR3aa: CASSQWTNQPQHF

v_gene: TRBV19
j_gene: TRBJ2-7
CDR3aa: CASSIQFNSYEQYF

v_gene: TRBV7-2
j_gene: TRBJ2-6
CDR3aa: CASSLEGWANVLTF

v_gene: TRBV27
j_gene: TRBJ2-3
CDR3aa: CASSFVGSGTDTQYF

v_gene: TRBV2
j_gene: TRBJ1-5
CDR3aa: CASSDFRGQPQHF

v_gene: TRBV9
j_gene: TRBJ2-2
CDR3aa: CASNWGESTGELFF

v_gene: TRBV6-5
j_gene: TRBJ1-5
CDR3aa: CASGNSNQPQHF

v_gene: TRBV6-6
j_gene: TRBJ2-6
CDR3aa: CASSSQNGANVLTF

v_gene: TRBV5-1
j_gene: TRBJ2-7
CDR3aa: CASSLPGLNEQYF

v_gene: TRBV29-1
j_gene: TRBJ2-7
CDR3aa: CSVEDEAGIHEQYF

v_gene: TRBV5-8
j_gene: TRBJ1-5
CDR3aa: CASSSPGRANQPQHF

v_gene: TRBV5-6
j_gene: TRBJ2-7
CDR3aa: CASSWDRGRYEQYF

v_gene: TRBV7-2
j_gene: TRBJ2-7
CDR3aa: CASSRRYYEQYF

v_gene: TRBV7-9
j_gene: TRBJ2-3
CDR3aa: CASSPTTSGFTDTQYF

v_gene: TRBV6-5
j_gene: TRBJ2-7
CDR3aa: CASSPSGTDYEQYF

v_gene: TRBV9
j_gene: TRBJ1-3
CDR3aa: CASVDRSGNTIYF

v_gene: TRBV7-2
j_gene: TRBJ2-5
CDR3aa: CASSYQTGQETQYF

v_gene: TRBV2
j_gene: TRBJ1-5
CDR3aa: CASGSGQPQHF

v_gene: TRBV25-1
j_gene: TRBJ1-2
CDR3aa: CASSERRGQASRGGYTF

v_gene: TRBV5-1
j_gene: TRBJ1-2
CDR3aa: CASSLGSPFLNYGYTF

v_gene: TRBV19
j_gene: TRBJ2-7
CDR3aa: CASSIEWDSYEQYF

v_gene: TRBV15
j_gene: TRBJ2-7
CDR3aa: CATSRSGGVGEQYF

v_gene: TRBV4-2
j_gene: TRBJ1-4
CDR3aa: CASSQDEINEKLFF

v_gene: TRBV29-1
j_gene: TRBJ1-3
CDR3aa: CSVGWGPPGNTIYF

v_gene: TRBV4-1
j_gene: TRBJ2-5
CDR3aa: CASSLGVSRGGGETQYF

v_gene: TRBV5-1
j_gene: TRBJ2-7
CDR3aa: CASTLGLAKTYEQYF

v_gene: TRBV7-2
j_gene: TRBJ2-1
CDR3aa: CASILGWGSYNEQFF

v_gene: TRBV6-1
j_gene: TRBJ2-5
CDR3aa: CASSTSSETQYF

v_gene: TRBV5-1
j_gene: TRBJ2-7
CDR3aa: CASRGTGGYEQYF

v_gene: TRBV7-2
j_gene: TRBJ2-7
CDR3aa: CASSSTLESYEQYF

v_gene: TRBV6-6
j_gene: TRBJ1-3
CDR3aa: CASSYGISGNTIYF

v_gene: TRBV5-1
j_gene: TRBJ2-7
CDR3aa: CASGRDRPTTYEQYF

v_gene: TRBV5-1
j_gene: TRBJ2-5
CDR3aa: CASRPGLAGETQYF

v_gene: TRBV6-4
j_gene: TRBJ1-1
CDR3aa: CASSRTVNTEAFF

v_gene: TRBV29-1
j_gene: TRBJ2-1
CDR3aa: CSVDGDTYNEQFF

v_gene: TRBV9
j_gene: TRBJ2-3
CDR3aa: CASRGMSGRYPDTQYF

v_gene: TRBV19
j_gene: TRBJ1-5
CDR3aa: CATTPRQVYSNQPQHF

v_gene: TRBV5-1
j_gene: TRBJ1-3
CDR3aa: CASSPGQGLIAGNTIYF

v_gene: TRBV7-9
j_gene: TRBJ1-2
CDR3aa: CASSSTHDSYGYTF